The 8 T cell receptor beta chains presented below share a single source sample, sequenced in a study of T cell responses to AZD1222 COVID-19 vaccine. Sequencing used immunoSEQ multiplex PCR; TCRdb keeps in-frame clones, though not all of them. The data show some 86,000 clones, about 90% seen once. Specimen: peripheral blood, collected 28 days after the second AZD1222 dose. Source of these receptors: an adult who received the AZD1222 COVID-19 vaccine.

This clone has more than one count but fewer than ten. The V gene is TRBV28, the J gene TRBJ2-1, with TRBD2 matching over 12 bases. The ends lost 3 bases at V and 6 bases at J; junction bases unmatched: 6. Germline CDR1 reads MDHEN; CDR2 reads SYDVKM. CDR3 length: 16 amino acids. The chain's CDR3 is CASSLWTSGNTNEQFF. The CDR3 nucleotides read TGTGCCAGCAGTTTGTGGACTAGCGGGAACACCAATGAGCAGTTCTTC. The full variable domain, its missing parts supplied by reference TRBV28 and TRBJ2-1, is DVKVTQSSRYLVKRTGEKVFLECVQDMDHENMFWYRQDPGLGLRLIYFSYDVKMKEKGDIPEGYSVSREKKERFSLILESASTNQTSMYLCASSLWTSGNTNEQFFGPGTRLTVL.

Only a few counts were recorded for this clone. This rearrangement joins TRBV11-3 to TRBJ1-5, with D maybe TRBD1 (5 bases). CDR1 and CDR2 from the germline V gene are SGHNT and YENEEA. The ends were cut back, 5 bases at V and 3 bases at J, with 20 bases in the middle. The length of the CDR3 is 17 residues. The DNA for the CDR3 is TGTGCCAGCAGCCCGAGGCAGGGACGGATTTTCAATCAGCCCCAGCATTTT. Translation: CASSPRQGRIFNQPQHF.

CDR3: CASSAGWAEAFF. The CDR3 DNA sequence: TGTGCCAGCAGCGCCGGTTGGGCTGAAGCTTTCTTT. The rearrangement uses TRBV7-8 and TRBJ1-1; D unresolved. The CDR3 is 12 residues long. V lost 5 bases and J 6 bases, leaving 10 bases between the germline ends. Looked up from germline, CDR1 is SGHVS and CDR2 is FQNEAQ.

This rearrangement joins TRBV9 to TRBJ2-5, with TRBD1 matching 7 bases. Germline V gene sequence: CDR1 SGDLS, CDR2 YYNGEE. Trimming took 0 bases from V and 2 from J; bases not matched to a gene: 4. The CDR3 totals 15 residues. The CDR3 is CASSVDGTAQETQYF. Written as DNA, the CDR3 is TGTGCCAGCAGCGTAGACGGGACAGCACAAGAGACCCAGTACTTC. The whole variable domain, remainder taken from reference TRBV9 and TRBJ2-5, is DSGVTQTPKHLITATGQRVTLRCSPRSGDLSVYWYQQSLDQGLQFLIQYYNGEERAKGNILERFSAQQFPDLHSELNLSSLELGDSALYFCASSVDGTAQETQYFGPGTRLLVL.

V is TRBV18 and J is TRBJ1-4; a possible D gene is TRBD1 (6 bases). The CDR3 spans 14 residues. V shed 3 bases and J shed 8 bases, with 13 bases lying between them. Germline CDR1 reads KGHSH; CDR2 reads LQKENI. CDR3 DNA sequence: TGTGCCAGCTCACCGGAACAGGGCGGAGAAAAACTGTTTTTT. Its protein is CASSPEQGGEKLFF.

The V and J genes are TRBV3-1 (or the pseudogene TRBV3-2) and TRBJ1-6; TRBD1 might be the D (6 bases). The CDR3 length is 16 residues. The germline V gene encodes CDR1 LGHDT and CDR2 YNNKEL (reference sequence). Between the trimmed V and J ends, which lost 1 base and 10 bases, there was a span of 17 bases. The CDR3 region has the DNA TGTGCCAGCAGCCAAGGAGAGGGCAGGGGATGGTCACCCCTCCACTTT. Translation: CASSQGEGRGWSPLHF.

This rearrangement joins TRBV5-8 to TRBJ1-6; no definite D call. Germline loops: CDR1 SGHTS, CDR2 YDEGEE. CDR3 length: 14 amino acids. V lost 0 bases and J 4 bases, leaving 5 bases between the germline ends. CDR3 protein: CASSLGQYNSPLHF. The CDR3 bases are TGTGCCAGCAGCTTGGGGCAGTATAATTCACCCCTCCACTTT.

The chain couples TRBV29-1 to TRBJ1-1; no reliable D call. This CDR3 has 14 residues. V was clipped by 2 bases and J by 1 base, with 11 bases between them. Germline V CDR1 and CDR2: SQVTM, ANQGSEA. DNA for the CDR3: TGCAGCGTTGAACTTGGACGGAAGAACACTGAAGCTTTCTTT. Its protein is CSVELGRKNTEAFF. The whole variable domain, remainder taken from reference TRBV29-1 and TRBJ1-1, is SAVISQKPSRDICQRGTSLTIQCQVDSQVTMMFWYRQQPGQSLTLIATANQGSEATYESGFVIDKFPISRPNLTFSTLTVSNMSPEDSSIYLCSVELGRKNTEAFFGQGTRLTVV.